Each of the 29 T cell receptor beta chains below was sequenced from the same sample in a study of blood T cell repertoires in COVID-19. Sequencing used immunoSEQ multiplex PCR; TCRdb keeps in-frame clones, though not all of them. In the table there are about 94,000 clones, 80% to 85% of which are singletons. Sequenced: peripheral blood. The receptors were gathered from a man aged 55-75 years with acute or convalescent COVID-19.

The chain couples TRBV29-1 to TRBJ1-2; 10 bases line up with TRBD1. There are 15 residues in the CDR3. The J segment lost 2 bases and the V segment lost 5 bases, leaving 8 bases of the junction unmatched. Germline loops: CDR1 SQVTM, CDR2 ANQGSEA. The chain's CDR3 is CSVPGTGELNYGYTF. The CDR3 nucleotides are TGCAGCGTTCCAGGGACAGGGGAACTAAACTATGGCTACACCTTC.

The CDR3 bases are TGTGCCAGCAGCTTGGCAATGGGCAGTTCTGGAAACACCATATATTTT. It is translated as CASSLAMGSSGNTIYF. The V call is TRBV5-4, the J call TRBJ1-3; D not resolved. The V gene's germline CDR1 is SGHNT and CDR2 YYREEE (reference sequence). This CDR3 comprises 16 residues. Trimming removed 0 bases from V and 1 base from J, with 11 bases in between.

This clone was observed a few times. The chain recombines TRBV11-2 with TRBJ1-5; 7 bases match TRBD1. Trimming took 5 bases from V and 0 from J; bases not matched to a gene: 4. Germline CDR1 reads SGHAT; CDR2 reads FQNNGV. The CDR3 is made up of 15 amino acids. The CDR3 region has the DNA TGTGCCAGCAGCCCGGGGACAGATAGCAATCAGCCCCAGCATTTT. Protein product: CASSPGTDSNQPQHF.

V usage is TRBV29-1 and J usage is TRBJ1-2; D perhaps matches TRBD1 (6 bases). Germline V gene data show CDR1 as SQVTM and CDR2 as ANQGSEA. The CDR3 is 12 amino acids. V was trimmed by 2 bases and J by 8 bases, leaving 12 bases between them. The CDR3 reads CSVEKGVWGYTF. In DNA form, the CDR3 reads TGCAGCGTTGAAAAGGGGGTTTGGGGCTACACCTTC.

The chain joins TRBV6-4 to TRBJ1-5; 8 bases line up with TRBD1. Germline V CDR1 and CDR2: MRHNA, SNTAGT. J lost 7 bases, V lost 4 bases, and 9 bases had no gene match. This CDR3 has 15 residues. The CDR3 coding sequence is TGTGCCAGCAGTGTCGAAGGACAGGGAGGGCAGCCCCAGCATTTT. The encoded protein is CASSVEGQGGQPQHF.

The chain recombines TRBV3-1 (or the pseudogene TRBV3-2) with TRBJ1-1; maybe TRBD1 (5 bases). The CDR3 covers 13 residues. Germline V lookup: CDR1 LGHDT, CDR2 YNNKEL (reference sequence). Trimming removed 1 base from V and 11 bases from J, with 14 bases in between. CDR3 amino acids: CASSQGPLQGAFF. Written as DNA, the CDR3 is TGTGCCAGCAGCCAAGGGCCCCTCCAGGGTGCTTTCTTT.

The chain links TRBV27 to TRBJ1-6, with D unclear. Germline CDR1 MNHEY, CDR2 SMNVEV (reference sequence). V was clipped by 2 bases and J by 6 bases, with 5 bases between them. The CDR3 has 13 residues. The CDR3 coding sequence is TGTGCCAGCAGTTTACAGATTAATTCACCCCTCCACTTT. Translation: CASSLQINSPLHF.

The chain couples TRBV4-2 to TRBJ1-1; a possible D gene is TRBD1 (5 bases). The CDR3 covers 14 residues. CDR1 LGHNA and CDR2 YNFKEQ come from the germline V gene. The V gene lost 0 bases and the J gene lost 1 base, with 6 bases spanning the gap. CDR3 nucleotide sequence: TGTGCCAGCAGCCAAGATCAGGGGAACACTGAAGCTTTCTTT. Translating gives CASSQDQGNTEAFF.

This chain's CDR3 is CSSAGTSGYNEQFF. Written as DNA, the CDR3 is TGCAGCTCCGCCGGGACTAGCGGTTACAATGAGCAGTTCTTC. This chain links TRBV29-1 with TRBJ2-1; 11 bases are shared with TRBD2. CDR1 is SQVTM, CDR2 ANQGSEA, per germline. The CDR3 has 14 amino acids. The ends lost 8 bases at V and 4 bases at J; junction bases unmatched: 7.

The chain links TRBV30 to TRBJ1-5; D call uncertain. Per the germline V gene, CDR1 is GTSNPN and CDR2 is SVGIG (reference sequence). The CDR3 length is 14 residues. Trimming removed 5 bases from V and 0 bases from J, with 11 bases in between. The CDR3 region has the DNA TGTGCCTGGGCGACCGGGGTTAGCAATCAGCCCCAGCATTTT. This translates into CAWATGVSNQPQHF.

The chain has TRBV10-1 and TRBJ1-3; weak D call: TRBD1 (6 bases). The CDR3 covers 15 residues. The V end was cut by 5 bases, the J end by 0 bases, with 11 bases between. Germline V CDR1 and CDR2: WNHNN, SYGVQD (reference sequence). The DNA of the CDR3 is TGCGCCAGCAGTCTCGCGGACAGCTCTGGAAACACCATATATTTT. Translating it yields CASSLADSSGNTIYF.

This chain connects TRBV5-1 to TRBJ2-5; 7 nucleotides match TRBD1. CDR3 length equals 15 residues. The ends lost 3 bases at V and 5 bases at J; junction bases unmatched: 10. CDR1 is SGHRS, CDR2 YFSETQ, per germline. CDR3 DNA sequence: TGCGCCAGCAGCTCGGACGGGACAGCTAGGGAGACCCAGTACTTC. It is translated as CASSSDGTARETQYF.

This chain joins TRBV30 and TRBJ1-2, with 11 bases lining up with TRBD1. V lost 6 bases, J lost 6 bases, and 6 bases stayed unmatched. The CDR3 length is 13 residues. The germline V gene encodes CDR1 GTSNPN and CDR2 SVGIG (reference sequence). The CDR3 DNA reads as TGTGCCTGCCGGGACAGGGGGGAAAATGGCTACACCTTC. It is translated as CACRDRGENGYTF.

In its sample, this clone was seen many times. V usage is TRBV6-2 or TRBV6-3 and J usage is TRBJ2-5; 7 nucleotides match TRBD2. Looked up from germline, CDR1 is MNHEY and CDR2 is SVGEGT. The CDR3 sequence is 17 residues long. J was trimmed by 3 bases and V by 3 bases; bases with no gene match: 13. DNA for the CDR3: TGTGCCAGCAGTTATGTTCTGGGCTATGGGGGGGAAGAGACCCAGTACTTC. This encodes CASSYVLGYGGEETQYF.

The chain carries TRBV6-5 and TRBJ2-6, with D tentatively TRBD1 (5 bases). Trimming shortened V by 0 bases and J by 4 bases, and 10 bases separated the two germline ends. CDR3 size: 16 residues. Germline CDR1 MNHEY, CDR2 SVGAGI. This CDR3 reads CASSYSGPGGANVLTF. For the CDR3, the DNA is TGTGCCAGCAGTTACTCGGGGCCCGGGGGGGCCAACGTCCTGACTTTC.

The V gene is TRBV23-1, the J gene TRBJ1-6, with D possibly matching TRBD1 (5 bases). TRBV23-1 counts as an open reading frame of uncertain function. V lost 3 bases to trimming and J lost 3 bases, with 15 bases between them. The CDR3 runs 17 residues. CDR3 DNA: TGCGCCAGCAGTCACCCGCGTGGGGGACTCTATAATTCACCCCTCCACTTT. It yields the protein CASSHPRGGLYNSPLHF.

The CDR3 loop is CAWSADLANEQFF. The DNA for the CDR3 is TGTGCCTGGAGTGCCGACCTAGCAAATGAGCAGTTCTTC. The chain links TRBV30 to TRBJ2-1; D is possibly TRBD2 (5 bases). Trimming shortened V by 1 base and J by 7 bases, and 11 bases separated the two germline ends. The CDR3 sequence is 13 residues long. Germline assignment: CDR1 GTSNPN and CDR2 SVGIG (reference sequence).

The chain employs TRBV7-2 and TRBJ2-2; D is perhaps TRBD1 (6 bases). Germline V gene data show CDR1 as SGHTA and CDR2 as FQGNSA. The CDR3 is made up of 15 amino acids. The V and J ends lost 5 bases and 0 bases respectively, with 10 bases between them. The DNA of the CDR3 is TGTGCCAGCAGCGCCAGACAGGCGAACACCGGGGAGCTGTTTTTT. Protein: CASSARQANTGELFF.

This clone was seen just once. This rearrangement joins TRBV28 to TRBJ2-2, with a possible D match to TRBD1 (6 bases). Trimming removed 6 bases at V and 6 bases at J, with 29 bases between. CDR3 size: 19 residues. Germline CDR1 and CDR2: MDHEN and SYDVKM. CDR3 sequence: CASSNVFTMQGTTPGELFF. DNA of the CDR3: TGTGCCAGCAGCAATGTATTTACTATGCAGGGGACGACCCCCGGGGAGCTGTTTTTT.

This clone occurred a few times. The chain joins TRBV23-1 to TRBJ2-5; the D gene is possibly TRBD2 (5 bases). TRBV23-1 is labeled an ORF, and its function is uncertain. This CDR3 contains 13 residues. V lost 2 bases, J lost 5 bases, and 9 bases lay in between. The CDR3 is CASSQEGPETQYF. The CDR3 region has the DNA TGCGCCAGCAGTCAAGAGGGTCCCGAGACCCAGTACTTC.

The rearrangement joins TRBV5-4 to TRBJ1-2; TRBD1 aligns across 7 bases. The V and J ends lost 6 bases and 2 bases, in that order; junction bases with no gene match: 7. The CDR3 extends over 14 amino acids. Per germline, CDR1 SGHNT and CDR2 YYREEE (reference sequence). The CDR3 loop is CASNYRGGNYGYTF. In DNA form, the CDR3 reads TGTGCCAGCAACTATAGAGGGGGCAACTATGGCTACACCTTC.

The chain joins TRBV3-1 (or the pseudogene TRBV3-2) to TRBJ1-2; TRBD1 aligns across 11 bases. There are 15 residues in the CDR3. V lost 4 bases and J lost 6; bases outside the gene matches: 7. The germline V gene has CDR1 LGHDT and CDR2 YNNKEL (reference sequence). CDR3 sequence: CASSPGTGGLHGYTF. The CDR3 coding sequence is TGTGCCAGCAGCCCAGGGACAGGGGGTCTTCATGGCTACACCTTC.

This chain links TRBV12-5 with TRBJ1-2; 8 nucleotides line up with TRBD1. CDR3 length: 15 amino acids. CDR1 is LGHNT and CDR2 is FRNRAP in the germline V gene. The J segment lost 7 bases and the V segment lost 1 base, leaving 8 bases of the junction unmatched. This CDR3 reads CASGLETGERGGYTF. The CDR3 nucleotides read TGTGCTAGTGGTTTGGAGACAGGGGAACGGGGTGGCTACACCTTC.

The genes are TRBV15 and TRBJ1-2, with a possible D match to TRBD1 (6 bases). The CDR3 loop spans 13 amino acids. V was cut by 3 bases and J by 9 bases, with 14 bases left in between. Germline CDR1 is LNHNV and CDR2 is YYDKDF (reference sequence). The CDR3 bases are TGTGCCACCAGCAGGAGGGACAAATTGAGCTACACCTTC. It encodes CATSRRDKLSYTF.

This chain links TRBV11-2 with TRBJ1-4, with TRBD1 matching 7 bases. Germline CDR1 and CDR2: SGHAT and FQNNGV. This CDR3 contains 16 residues. J was trimmed by 4 bases and V by 5 bases; bases with no gene match: 10. This CDR3 is CASSKDRPAGNEKLFF. As DNA, the CDR3 is TGTGCCAGCAGCAAGGACAGGCCGGCGGGTAATGAAAAACTGTTTTTT.

In DNA form, the CDR3 reads TGTGCCAGCAGTCCACAGACCCTCTCTGGAAACACCATATATTTT. Translation gives CASSPQTLSGNTIYF. This chain connects TRBV2 to TRBJ1-3, with D unresolved. CDR1 and CDR2 (germline): SNHLY, FYNNEI. Between the trimmed V and J ends, which lost 5 bases and 0 bases, there was a span of 11 bases. The CDR3 extends over 15 amino acids. Supplemented by reference TRBV2 and TRBJ1-3, the full variable domain reads EPEVTQTPSHQVTQMGQEVILRCVPISNHLYFYWYRQILGQKVEFLVSFYNNEISEKSEIFDDQFSVERPDGSNFTLKIRSTKLEDSAMYFCASSPQTLSGNTIYFGEGSWLTVV.

This clone appeared a few times. This CDR3 is also generated by other DNA sequences in the sample. The J gene is TRBJ2-1, the V gene TRBV5-1; D not certain. Germline V gene sequence: CDR1 SGHRS, CDR2 YFSETQ. The CDR3 is made up of 13 amino acids. V lost 0 bases and J 6 bases, leaving 7 bases between the germline ends. The CDR3 here is CASSLDRSNEQFF. The CDR3 nucleotides are TGCGCCAGCAGCTTGGATAGGAGCAATGAGCAGTTCTTC.

The chain has TRBV7-2 and TRBJ2-7, with D possibly TRBD2 on 5 matching bases. Germline V gene lookup returns CDR1 SGHTA and CDR2 FQGNSA. Trimming stripped 1 base from V and 7 bases from J, with 14 bases between. The CDR3 is made up of 14 amino acids. The CDR3 sequence: CASSLGGLPGEQYF. For the CDR3, the DNA is TGTGCCAGCAGCTTAGGGGGTCTGCCGGGGGAGCAGTACTTC.

A few counts support this clone. The V call is TRBV6-5, the J call TRBJ2-3; TRBD2 matches at 14 bases. V lost 6 bases and J lost 8; bases outside the gene matches: 7. Per the germline V gene, CDR1 is MNHEY and CDR2 is SVGAGI. CDR3 length: 15 residues. The CDR3 nucleotides read TGTGCCAGCAGAAGACTAGCGGGGGGGCCGGGTACGCAGTATTTT. The encoded protein is CASRRLAGGPGTQYF.